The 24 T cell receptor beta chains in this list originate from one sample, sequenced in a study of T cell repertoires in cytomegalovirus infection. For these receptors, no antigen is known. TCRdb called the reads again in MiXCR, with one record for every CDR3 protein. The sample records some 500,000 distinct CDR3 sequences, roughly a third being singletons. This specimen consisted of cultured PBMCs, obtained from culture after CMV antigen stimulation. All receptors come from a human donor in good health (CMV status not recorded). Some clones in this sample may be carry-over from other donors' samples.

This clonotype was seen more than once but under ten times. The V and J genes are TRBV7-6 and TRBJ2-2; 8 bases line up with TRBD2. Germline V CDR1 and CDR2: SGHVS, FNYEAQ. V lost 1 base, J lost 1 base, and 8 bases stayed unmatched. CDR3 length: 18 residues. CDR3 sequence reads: CASSLGTSLMMNTGELFF. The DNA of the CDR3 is TGTGCCAGCAGCTTAGGGACTAGCCTTATGATGAACACCGGGGAGCTGTTTTTT.

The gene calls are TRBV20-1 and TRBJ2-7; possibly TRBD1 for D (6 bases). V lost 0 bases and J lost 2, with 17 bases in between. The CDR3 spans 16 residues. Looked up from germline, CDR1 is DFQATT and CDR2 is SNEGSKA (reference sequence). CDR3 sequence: CSAREFGAGETYEQYF. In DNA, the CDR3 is TGCAGTGCTAGAGAATTCGGGGCAGGGGAGACCTACGAGCAGTACTTC.

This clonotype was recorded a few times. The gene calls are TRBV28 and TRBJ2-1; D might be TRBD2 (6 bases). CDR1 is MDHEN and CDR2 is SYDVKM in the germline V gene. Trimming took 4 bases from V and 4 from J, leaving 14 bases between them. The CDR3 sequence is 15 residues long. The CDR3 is CASSSTISGYNEQFF. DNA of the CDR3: TGTGCCAGCAGTTCCACCATTAGCGGATACAATGAGCAGTTCTTC. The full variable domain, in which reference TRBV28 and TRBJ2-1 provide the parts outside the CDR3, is DVKVTQSSRYLVKRTGEKVFLECVQDMDHENMFWYRQDPGLGLRLIYFSYDVKMKEKGDIPEGYSVSREKKERFSLILESASTNQTSMYLCASSSTISGYNEQFFGPGTRLTVL.

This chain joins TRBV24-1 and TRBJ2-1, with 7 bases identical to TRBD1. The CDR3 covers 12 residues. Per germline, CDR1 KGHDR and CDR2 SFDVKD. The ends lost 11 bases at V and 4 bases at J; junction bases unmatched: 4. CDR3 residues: CARDSSYNEQFF. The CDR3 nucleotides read TGTGCCAGGGACAGCAGTTACAATGAGCAGTTCTTC.

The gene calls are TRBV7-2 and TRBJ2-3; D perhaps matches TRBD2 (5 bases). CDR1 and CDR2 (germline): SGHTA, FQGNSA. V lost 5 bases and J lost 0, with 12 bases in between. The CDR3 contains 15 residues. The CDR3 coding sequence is TGTGCCAGCAGCCCCGACTATGTTAGCACAGATACGCAGTATTTT. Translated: CASSPDYVSTDTQYF.

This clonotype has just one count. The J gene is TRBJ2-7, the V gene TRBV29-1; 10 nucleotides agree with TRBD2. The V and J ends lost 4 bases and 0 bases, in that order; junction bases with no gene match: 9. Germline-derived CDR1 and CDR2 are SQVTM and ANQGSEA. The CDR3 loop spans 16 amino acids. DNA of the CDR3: TGCAGCGTTGCGACTAGCGGGTCTACTCTCTCCTACGAGCAGTACTTC. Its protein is CSVATSGSTLSYEQYF.

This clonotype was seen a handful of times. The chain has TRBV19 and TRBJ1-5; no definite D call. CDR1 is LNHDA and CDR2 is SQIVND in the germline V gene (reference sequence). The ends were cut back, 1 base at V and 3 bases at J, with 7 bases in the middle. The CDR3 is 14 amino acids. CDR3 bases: TGTGCCAGTAGTATAGCGCAGGACAATCAGCCCCAGCATTTT. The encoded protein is CASSIAQDNQPQHF.

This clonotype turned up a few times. CDR3 sequence reads: CASRARTGFNEQFF. The CDR3 DNA reads TGTGCCAGCAGGGCTCGCACAGGGTTCAATGAGCAGTTCTTC. The chain links TRBV7-8 to TRBJ2-1, with D possibly being TRBD1 (6 bases). Per the germline V gene, CDR1 is SGHVS and CDR2 is FQNEAQ. Trimming removed 6 bases at V and 6 bases at J, with 15 bases between. This CDR3 has 14 amino acids. The full variable domain, with the rest looked up from reference TRBV7-8 and TRBJ2-1, is GAGVSQSPRYKVAKRGQDVALRCDPISGHVSLFWYQQALGQGPEFLTYFQNEAQLDKSGLPSDRFFAERPEGSVSTLKIQRTQQEDSAVYLCASRARTGFNEQFFGPGTRLTVL.

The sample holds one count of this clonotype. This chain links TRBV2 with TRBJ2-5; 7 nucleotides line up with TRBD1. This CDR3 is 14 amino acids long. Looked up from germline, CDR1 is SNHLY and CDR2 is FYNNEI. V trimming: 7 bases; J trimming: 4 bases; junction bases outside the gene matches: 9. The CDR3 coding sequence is TGTGCCAGCACCCTGGGACAGTCGACAGAGACCCAGTACTTC. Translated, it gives CASTLGQSTETQYF.

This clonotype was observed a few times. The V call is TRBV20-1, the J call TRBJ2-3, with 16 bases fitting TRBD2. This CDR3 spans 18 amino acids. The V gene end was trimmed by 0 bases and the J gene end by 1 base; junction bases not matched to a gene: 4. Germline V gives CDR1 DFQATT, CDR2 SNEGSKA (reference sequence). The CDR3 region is CSARDGGTSGRGTDTQYF. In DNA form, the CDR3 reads TGCAGTGCTAGAGATGGAGGGACTAGCGGGAGGGGCACAGATACGCAGTATTTT.

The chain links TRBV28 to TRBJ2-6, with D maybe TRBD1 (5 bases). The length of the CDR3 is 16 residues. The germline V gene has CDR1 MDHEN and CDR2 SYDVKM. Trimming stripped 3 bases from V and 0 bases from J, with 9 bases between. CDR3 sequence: CASSLSGNSGANVLTF. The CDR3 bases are TGTGCCAGCAGTTTGTCAGGGAACTCTGGGGCCAACGTCCTGACTTTC.

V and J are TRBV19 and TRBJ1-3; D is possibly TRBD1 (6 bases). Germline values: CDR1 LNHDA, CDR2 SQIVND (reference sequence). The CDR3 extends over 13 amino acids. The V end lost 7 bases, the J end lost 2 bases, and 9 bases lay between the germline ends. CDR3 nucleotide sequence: TGTGCCAGTAATACAGGGCCTGGAAACACCATATATTTT. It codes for CASNTGPGNTIYF.

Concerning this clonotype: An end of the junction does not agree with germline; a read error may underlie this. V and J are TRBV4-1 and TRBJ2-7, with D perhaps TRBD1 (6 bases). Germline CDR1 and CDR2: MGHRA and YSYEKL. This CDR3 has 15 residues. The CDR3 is CASSQENRVGYEQYF. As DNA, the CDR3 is TGTGCCAGCAGCCAAGAGAACAGGGTCGGCTACGAGCAGTACTTC.

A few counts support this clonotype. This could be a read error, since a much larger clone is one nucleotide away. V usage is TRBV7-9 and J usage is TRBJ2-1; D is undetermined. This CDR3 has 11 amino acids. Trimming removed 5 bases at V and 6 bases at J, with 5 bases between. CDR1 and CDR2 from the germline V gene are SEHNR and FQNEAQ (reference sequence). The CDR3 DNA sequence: TGTGCCAGCAGCGTAAGCAATGAGCAGTTCTTC. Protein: CASSVSNEQFF. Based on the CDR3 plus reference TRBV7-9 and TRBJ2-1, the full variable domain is DTGVSQNPRHKITKRGQNVTFRCDPISEHNRLYWYRQTLGQGPEFLTYFQNEAQLEKSRLLSDRFSAERPKGSFSTLEIQRTEQGDSAMYLCASSVSNEQFFGPGTRLTVL.

CDR3 nucleotide sequence: TGTGCCAGCAGCTTGGCTAGCGGGAGGGCCTATAACGAGCAGTACTTC. This encodes CASSLASGRAYNEQYF. The chain joins TRBV7-2 to TRBJ2-7; TRBD2 aligns across 12 bases. The J segment lost 5 bases and the V segment lost 3 bases, leaving 8 bases of the junction unmatched. Germline V CDR1 and CDR2: SGHTA, FQGNSA. This CDR3 is 16 amino acids long.

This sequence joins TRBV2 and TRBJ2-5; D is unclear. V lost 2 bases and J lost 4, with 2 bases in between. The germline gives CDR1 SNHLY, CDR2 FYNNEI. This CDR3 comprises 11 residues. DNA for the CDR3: TGTGCCAGCAGTGAACTAGAGACCCAGTACTTC. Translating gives CASSELETQYF.

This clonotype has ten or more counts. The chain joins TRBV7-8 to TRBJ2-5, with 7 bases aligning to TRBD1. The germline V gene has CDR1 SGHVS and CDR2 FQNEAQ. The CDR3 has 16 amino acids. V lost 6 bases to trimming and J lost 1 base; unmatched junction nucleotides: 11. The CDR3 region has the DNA TGTGCCAGCAGACAAATCGGACAGGACCCCCAAGAGACCCAGTACTTC. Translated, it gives CASRQIGQDPQETQYF. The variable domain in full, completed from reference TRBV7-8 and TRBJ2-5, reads GAGVSQSPRYKVAKRGQDVALRCDPISGHVSLFWYQQALGQGPEFLTYFQNEAQLDKSGLPSDRFFAERPEGSVSTLKIQRTQQEDSAVYLCASRQIGQDPQETQYFGPGTRLLVL.

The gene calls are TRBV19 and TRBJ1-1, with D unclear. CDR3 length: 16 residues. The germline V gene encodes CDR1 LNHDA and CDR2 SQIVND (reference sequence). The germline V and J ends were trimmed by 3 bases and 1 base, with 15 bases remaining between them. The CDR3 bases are TGTGCCAGTAGTATTTTAGGACCCGGGCCGAACACTGAAGCTTTCTTT. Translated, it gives CASSILGPGPNTEAFF.

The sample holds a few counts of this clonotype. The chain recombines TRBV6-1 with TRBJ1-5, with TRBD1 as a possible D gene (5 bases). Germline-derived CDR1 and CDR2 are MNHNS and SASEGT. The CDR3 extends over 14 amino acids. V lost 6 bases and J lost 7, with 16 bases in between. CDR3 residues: CASSLTGETQPQHF. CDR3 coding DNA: TGTGCCAGCAGCCTAACAGGAGAAACGCAGCCCCAGCATTTT.

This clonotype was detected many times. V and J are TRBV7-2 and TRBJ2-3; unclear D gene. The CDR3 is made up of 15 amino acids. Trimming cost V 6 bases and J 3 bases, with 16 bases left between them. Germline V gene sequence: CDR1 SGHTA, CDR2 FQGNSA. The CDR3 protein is CASRTEAIGTDTQYF. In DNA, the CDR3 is TGTGCCAGCAGGACTGAGGCGATAGGGACAGATACGCAGTATTTT.

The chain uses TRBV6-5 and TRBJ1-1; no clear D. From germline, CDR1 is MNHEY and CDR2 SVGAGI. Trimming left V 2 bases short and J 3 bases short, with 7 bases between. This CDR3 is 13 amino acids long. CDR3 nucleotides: TGTGCCAGCAGTTACACGCGGTACACTGAAGCTTTCTTT. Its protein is CASSYTRYTEAFF.

CDR3 protein: CASRTGLLGTDTQYF. As DNA, the CDR3 is TGTGCCAGCAGAACAGGGCTTTTAGGCACAGATACGCAGTATTTT. The V and J genes are TRBV11-3 and TRBJ2-3, with D perhaps matching TRBD1 (6 bases). The V and J ends lost 6 bases and 1 base respectively, with 14 bases between them. Germline V lookup: CDR1 SGHNT, CDR2 YENEEA. This CDR3 has 15 residues.

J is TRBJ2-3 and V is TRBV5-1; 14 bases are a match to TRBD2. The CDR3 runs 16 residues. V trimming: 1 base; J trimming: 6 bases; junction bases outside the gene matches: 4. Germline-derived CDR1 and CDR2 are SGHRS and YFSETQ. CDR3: CASSLPGLAGVDTQYF. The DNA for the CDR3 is TGCGCCAGCAGCTTGCCGGGACTAGCGGGAGTCGATACGCAGTATTTT. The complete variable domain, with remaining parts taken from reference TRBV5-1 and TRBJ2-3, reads KAGVTQTPRYLIKTRGQQVTLSCSPISGHRSVSWYQQTPGQGLQFLFEYFSETQRNKGNFPGRFSGRQFSNSRSEMNVSTLELGDSALYLCASSLPGLAGVDTQYFGPGTRLTVL.

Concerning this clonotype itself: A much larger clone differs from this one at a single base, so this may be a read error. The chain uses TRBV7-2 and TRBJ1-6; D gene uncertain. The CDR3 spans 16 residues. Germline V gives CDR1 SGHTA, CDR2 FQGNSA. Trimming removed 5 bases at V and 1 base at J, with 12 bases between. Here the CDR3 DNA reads TGTGCCAGCAGCGACCAACCGGGGTCCTATAATTCACCCCTCCACTTT. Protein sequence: CASSDQPGSYNSPLHF. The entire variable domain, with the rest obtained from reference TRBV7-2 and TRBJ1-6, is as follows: GAGVSQSPSNKVTEKGKDVELRCDPISGHTALYWYRQSLGQGLEFLIYFQGNSAPDKSGLPSDRFSAERTGGSVSTLTIQRTQQEDSAVYLCASSDQPGSYNSPLHFGNGTRLTVT.